This TCR beta chain derives from a study of cytomegalovirus exposure and HLA in healthy donors. The PCR contained 60 Vbeta and 13 Jbeta primers. Assay used: immunoSEQ multiplex PCR; TCRdb lists only in-frame clones, some missing. The sample has about 110,000 clones, 70% to 80% seen once. Deletions cut 2 bases from V and 7 bases from J, with 11 bases between. This CDR3 is built from 14 residues. Germline lookup yields CDR1 SGHTA and CDR2 FQGTGA. Points on this clone: Its antigen is not identified.

Study conclusions and caveats: The study designated fewer than 200 TCR beta chains cytomegalovirus-associated. An Asian-associated ancestry cluster reportedly showed fewer N-insertions than the approximately 700-donor mean in a later analysis. Later on, an analysis tied under 20,000 TCR beta sequences to HLA alleles at 0.05 false discovery rate.

This chain uses TRBV7-3 with TRBJ2-2, with D tentatively TRBD1 (6 bases). The sequence was obtained from a woman aged 40 to 50 in good health and CMV-seropositive. Source material: PBMCs. Written as DNA, the CDR3 is TGTGCCAGCAGCTTAGAAAGGGGGAACGGGGAGCTGTTTTTT. This encodes CASSLERGNGELFF.